This section outlines one T cell receptor (beta chain) sequence together with its context. Its target is unknown. This sample was included in a study of T cell responses to AZD1222 COVID-19 vaccine. Study-wide results and caveats: Epitopes outside B.1.351 and B.1.1.7 mutated regions reportedly drew nearly half of spike TCRs. The donors showed a predominance of white British ancestry and of females, with possible underestimation of clonal diversity. Only after the peak T cell response were repertoires sampled.

CDR1 is SEHNR and CDR2 is FQNEAQ in the germline V gene (reference sequence). The CDR3 sequence is 13 residues long. Trimming stripped 4 bases from V and 11 bases from J, with 17 bases between. Here immunoSEQ multiplex PCR was the method, and the copy in TCRdb shows in-frame clones only, minus some. This table holds over 85,000 clones, nearly 90% found once. The clonotype originates from an adult in good health. Source: peripheral blood, taken on day 0 of AZD1222 vaccination. V is TRBV7-9 and J is TRBJ1-1; D is undetermined. This CDR3 is CASSSGNRPEAFF. CDR3 DNA: TGTGCCAGCAGCTCCGGAAATCGTCCAGAGGCTTTCTTT.